This paragraph reports one TCR beta chain. No antigen is known for it. The sample originates from a study of spatial heterogeneity in lung cancer. About the study: More beta-chain than alpha-chain sequences were consistently detected. Study-wide points: Detection of ubiquitous tumor TCRs in blood was higher at resection than follow-up.

Indicated time point: sample taken at primary tumor resection. Frozen PBMC, nontumor lung or tumor provided whole RNA, which was sequenced unsorted. Around 70 TRACERx patients with early, untreated non-small cell lung cancer donated samples. In the library, each TCR cDNA molecule bore its own unique molecular identifier. One entry per CDR3 protein, called by TCRdb with MiXCR from the 5' RACE reads. The sample contains tens of thousands of distinct CDR3 sequences, about 14% of which appear only once. The sequencing here drew on PBMCs, taken at surgery. The TCR originated in a male donor with early-stage non-small cell lung cancer.

The CDR3 DNA reads TGTGCCAGCAGCGTATATCCCTCTAGCACAGATACGCAGTATTTT. Its protein product is CASSVYPSSTDTQYF. This chain connects TRBV9 to TRBJ2-3; no clear D. Trimming shortened V by 1 base and J by 0 bases, and 9 bases separated the two germline ends. Looked up from germline, CDR1 is SGDLS and CDR2 is YYNGEE. This CDR3 is 15 amino acids long.